The clone carrying this TCR beta chain shows up as medium-sized by frequency. TRB rearrangements were amplified by touch-down multiplex PCR with mixed TRB-A/B primers. TCRdb reprocessed the multiplex PCR reads and reports one entry per CDR3 protein, with no DNA. The listing records a few thousand distinct CDR3 sequences. This entry belongs to a study of T cell clusters in autoimmune cytopenias. Roughly 38,000 genome equivalents of blood DNA were amplified for TRB. This CDR3 comprises 13 residues. CDR1 and CDR2 (germline): LNHNV, YYDKDF (reference sequence). This same sample was also taken into another study, of T cell repertoires in aging, cancer and after chemotherapy.

The material sequenced was peripheral blood. This receptor was obtained from a human donor in good health. The chain is built from TRBV15 and TRBJ2-5. This CDR3 reads CATSRDSGETQYF.